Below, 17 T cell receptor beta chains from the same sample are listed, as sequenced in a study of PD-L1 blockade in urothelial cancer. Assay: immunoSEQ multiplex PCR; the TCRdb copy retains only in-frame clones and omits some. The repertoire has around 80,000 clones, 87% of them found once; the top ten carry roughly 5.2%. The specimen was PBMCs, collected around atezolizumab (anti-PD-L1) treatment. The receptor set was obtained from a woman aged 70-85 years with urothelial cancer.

Here the CDR3 DNA reads TGTGCCAGCAGTTTACGAGGGTACGAGCAGTACTTC. Translation: CASSLRGYEQYF. V usage is TRBV27 and J usage is TRBJ2-7; a weak D match, TRBD2 (5 bases). Trimming shortened V by 2 bases and J by 4 bases, and 6 bases separated the two germline ends. The germline gives CDR1 MNHEY, CDR2 SMNVEV (reference sequence). The CDR3 length is 12 residues.

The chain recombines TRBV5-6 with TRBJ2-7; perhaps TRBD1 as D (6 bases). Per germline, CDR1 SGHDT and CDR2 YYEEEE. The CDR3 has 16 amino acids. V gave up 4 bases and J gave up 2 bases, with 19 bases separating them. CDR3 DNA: TGTGCCAGCAGCGGGACACTAAAAGGGCATCCCTACGAGCAGTACTTC. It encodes CASSGTLKGHPYEQYF. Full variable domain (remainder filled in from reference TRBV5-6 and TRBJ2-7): DAGVTQSPTHLIKTRGQQVTLRCSPKSGHDTVSWYQQALGQGPQFIFQYYEEEERQRGNFPDRFSGHQFPNYSSELNVNALLLGDSALYLCASSGTLKGHPYEQYFGPGTRLTVT.

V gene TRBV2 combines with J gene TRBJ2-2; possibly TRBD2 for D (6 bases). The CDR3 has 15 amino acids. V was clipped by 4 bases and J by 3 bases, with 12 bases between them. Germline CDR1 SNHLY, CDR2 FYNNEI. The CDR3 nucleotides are TGTGCCAGCAGTGTTGGAGGAGGGGACACCGGGGAGCTGTTTTTT. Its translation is CASSVGGGDTGELFF.

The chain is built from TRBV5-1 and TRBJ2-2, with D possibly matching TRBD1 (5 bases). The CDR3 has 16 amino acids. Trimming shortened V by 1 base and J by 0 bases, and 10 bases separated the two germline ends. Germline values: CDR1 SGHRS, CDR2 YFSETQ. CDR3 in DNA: TGCGCCAGCAGCTTGCTGGACACTTCGAACACCGGGGAGCTGTTTTTT. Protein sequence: CASSLLDTSNTGELFF. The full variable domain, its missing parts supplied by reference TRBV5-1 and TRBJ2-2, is KAGVTQTPRYLIKTRGQQVTLSCSPISGHRSVSWYQQTPGQGLQFLFEYFSETQRNKGNFPGRFSGRQFSNSRSEMNVSTLELGDSALYLCASSLLDTSNTGELFFGEGSRLTVL.

The CDR3 protein is CASRRQGGPADTQYF. CDR3 nucleotide sequence: TGTGCCAGCAGAAGACAGGGGGGCCCGGCGGATACGCAGTATTTT. This chain connects TRBV2 to TRBJ2-3; 9 positions agree with TRBD1. The V gene's germline CDR1 is SNHLY and CDR2 FYNNEI. This CDR3 spans 15 amino acids. The junction had 10 bases not matched to a gene; V was cut back by 6 bases and J by 6 bases.

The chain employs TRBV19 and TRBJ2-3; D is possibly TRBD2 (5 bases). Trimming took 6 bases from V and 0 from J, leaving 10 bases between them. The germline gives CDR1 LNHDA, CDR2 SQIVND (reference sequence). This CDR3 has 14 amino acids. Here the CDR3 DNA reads TGTGCCAGTAGCGCCGGGGTGAGCACAGATACGCAGTATTTT. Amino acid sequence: CASSAGVSTDTQYF.

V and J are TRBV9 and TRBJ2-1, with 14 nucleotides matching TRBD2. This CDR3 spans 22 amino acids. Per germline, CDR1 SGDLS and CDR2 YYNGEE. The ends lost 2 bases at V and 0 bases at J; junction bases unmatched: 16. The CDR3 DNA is TGTGCCAGCAGCGTCCCCCGCCGGGGGACTAGCGGGAGTAGCAGCTCCTACAATGAGCAGTTCTTC. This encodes CASSVPRRGTSGSSSSYNEQFF.

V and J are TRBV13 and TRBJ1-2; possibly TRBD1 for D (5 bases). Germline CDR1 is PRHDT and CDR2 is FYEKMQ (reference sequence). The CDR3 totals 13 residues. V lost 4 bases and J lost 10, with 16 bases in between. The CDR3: CASSYQGLRDYTF. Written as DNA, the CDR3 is TGTGCCAGCAGCTATCAGGGACTCCGGGACTACACCTTC.

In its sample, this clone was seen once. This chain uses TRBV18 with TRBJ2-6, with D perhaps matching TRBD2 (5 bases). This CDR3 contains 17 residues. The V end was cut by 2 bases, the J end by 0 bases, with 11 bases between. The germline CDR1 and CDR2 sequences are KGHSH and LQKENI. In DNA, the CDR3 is TGTGCCAGCTCACCAAGAGGGAGCCTCTCTGGGGCCAACGTCCTGACTTTC. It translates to CASSPRGSLSGANVLTF.

CDR3 in DNA: TGCGCCAGCAGCCAAGGAACAGGGGTAGGAGGCTACACCTTC. Its translation: CASSQGTGVGGYTF. The chain combines TRBV4-3 with TRBJ1-2, with 7 bases lining up with TRBD1. Trimming took 1 base from V and 8 from J; bases not matched to a gene: 7. CDR3 length: 14 residues. Germline CDR1 LGHNA, CDR2 YSLEER.

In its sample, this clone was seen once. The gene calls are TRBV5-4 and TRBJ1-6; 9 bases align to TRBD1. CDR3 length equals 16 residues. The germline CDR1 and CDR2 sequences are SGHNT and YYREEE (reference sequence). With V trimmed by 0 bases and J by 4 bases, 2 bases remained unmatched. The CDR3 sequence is CASSLGDRAYNSPLHF. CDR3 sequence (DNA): TGTGCCAGCAGCTTGGGGGACAGGGCATATAATTCACCCCTCCACTTT.

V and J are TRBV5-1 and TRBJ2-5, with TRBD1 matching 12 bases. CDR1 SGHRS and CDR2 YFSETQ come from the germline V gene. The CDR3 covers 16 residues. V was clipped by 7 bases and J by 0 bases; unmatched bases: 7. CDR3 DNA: TGCGCCAGCGGCCGGGACAGGGGGCAGTACCAAGAGACCCAGTACTTC. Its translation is CASGRDRGQYQETQYF.

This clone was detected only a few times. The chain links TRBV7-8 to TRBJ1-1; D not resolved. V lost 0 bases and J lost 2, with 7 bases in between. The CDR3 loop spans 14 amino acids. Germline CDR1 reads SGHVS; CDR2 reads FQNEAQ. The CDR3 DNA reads TGTGCCAGCAGCTTAGCGACGGGAAACACTGAAGCTTTCTTT. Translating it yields CASSLATGNTEAFF. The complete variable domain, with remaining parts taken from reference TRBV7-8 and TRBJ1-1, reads GAGVSQSPRYKVAKRGQDVALRCDPISGHVSLFWYQQALGQGPEFLTYFQNEAQLDKSGLPSDRFFAERPEGSVSTLKIQRTQQEDSAVYLCASSLATGNTEAFFGQGTRLTVV.

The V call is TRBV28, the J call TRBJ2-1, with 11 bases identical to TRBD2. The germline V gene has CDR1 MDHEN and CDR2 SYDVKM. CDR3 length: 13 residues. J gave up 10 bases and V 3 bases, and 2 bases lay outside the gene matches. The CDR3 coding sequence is TGTGCCAGCAGTTTTTCTAGCGGGAGGGAGCAGTTCTTC. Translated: CASSFSSGREQFF.

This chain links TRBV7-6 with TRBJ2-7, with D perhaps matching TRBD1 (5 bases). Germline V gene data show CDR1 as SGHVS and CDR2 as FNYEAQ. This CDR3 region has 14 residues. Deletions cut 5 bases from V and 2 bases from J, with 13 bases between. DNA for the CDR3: TGTGCCAGCAGCCCGCCGGCCAGGGCCTACGAGCAGTACTTC. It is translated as CASSPPARAYEQYF.

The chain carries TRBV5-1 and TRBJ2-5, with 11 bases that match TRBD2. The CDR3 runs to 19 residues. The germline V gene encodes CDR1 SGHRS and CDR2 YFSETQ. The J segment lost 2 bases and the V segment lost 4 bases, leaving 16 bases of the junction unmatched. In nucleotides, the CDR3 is TGCGCCAGCAGCATAACTAGCGGGAGCGGGGTTTGGGGGCAAGAGACCCAGTACTTC. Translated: CASSITSGSGVWGQETQYF.

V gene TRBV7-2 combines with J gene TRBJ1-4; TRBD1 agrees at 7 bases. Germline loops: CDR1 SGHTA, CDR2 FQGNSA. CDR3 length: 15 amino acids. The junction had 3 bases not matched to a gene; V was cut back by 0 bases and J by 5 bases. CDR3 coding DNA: TGTGCCAGCAGCTTAGCAGGGGGCGAAAATGAAAAACTGTTTTTT. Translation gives CASSLAGGENEKLFF.